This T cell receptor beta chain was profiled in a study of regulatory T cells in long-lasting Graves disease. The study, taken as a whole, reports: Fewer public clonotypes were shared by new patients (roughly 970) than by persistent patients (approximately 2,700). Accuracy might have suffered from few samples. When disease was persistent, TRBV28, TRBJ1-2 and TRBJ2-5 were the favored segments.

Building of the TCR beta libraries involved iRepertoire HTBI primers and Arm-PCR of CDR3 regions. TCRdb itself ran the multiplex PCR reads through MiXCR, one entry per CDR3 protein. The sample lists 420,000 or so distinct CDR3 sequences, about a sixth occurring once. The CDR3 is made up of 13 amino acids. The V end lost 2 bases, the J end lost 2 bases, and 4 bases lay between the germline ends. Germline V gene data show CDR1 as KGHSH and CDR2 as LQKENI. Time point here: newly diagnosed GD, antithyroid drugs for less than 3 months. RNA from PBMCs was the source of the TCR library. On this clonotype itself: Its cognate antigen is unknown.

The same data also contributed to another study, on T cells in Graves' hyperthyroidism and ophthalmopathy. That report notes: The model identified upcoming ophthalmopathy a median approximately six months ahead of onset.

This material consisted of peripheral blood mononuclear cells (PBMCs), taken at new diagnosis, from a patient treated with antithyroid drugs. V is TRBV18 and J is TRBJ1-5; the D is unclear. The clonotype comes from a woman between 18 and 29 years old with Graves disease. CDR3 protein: CASSPAGNQPQHF. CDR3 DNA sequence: TGTGCCAGCTCACCAGCGGGCAATCAGCCCCAGCATTTT. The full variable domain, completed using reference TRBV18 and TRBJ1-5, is NAGVMQNPRHLVRRRGQEARLRCSPMKGHSHVYWYRQLPEEGLKFMVYLQKENIIDESGMPKERFSAEFPKEGPSILRIQQVVRGDSAAYFCASSPAGNQPQHFGDGTRLSIL.